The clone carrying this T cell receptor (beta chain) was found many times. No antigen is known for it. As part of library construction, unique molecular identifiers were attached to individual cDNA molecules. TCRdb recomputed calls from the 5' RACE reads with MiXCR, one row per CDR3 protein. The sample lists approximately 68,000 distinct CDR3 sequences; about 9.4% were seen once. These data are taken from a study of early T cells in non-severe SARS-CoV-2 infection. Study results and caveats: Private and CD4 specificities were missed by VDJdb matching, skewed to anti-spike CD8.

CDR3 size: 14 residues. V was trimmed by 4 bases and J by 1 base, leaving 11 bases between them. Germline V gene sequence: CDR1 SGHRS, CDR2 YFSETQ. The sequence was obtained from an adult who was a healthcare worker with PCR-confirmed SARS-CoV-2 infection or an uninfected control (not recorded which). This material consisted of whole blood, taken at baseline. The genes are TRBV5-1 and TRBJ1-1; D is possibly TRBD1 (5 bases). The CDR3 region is CASSATVWNTEAFF. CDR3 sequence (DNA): TGCGCCAGCAGCGCGACAGTTTGGAACACTGAAGCTTTCTTT.